This T cell receptor beta chain comes out of a study of cytomegalovirus exposure and HLA in healthy donors. Study in general: The roughly 130 validation repertoires used the same platform as the roughly 700 first-cohort repertoires (as reported by a later analysis). General study results and limits: Roughly 170 TCR beta chains were listed as cytomegalovirus-associated. It was reportedly the case that the classifier diagnosed cytomegalovirus status with high specificity and sensitivity. TCR sequences were mostly rare, though some public TCRs occurred in many donors.

Of note for this clone: The antigen is unknown.

This CDR3 has 15 residues. Germline-derived CDR1 and CDR2 are SGHTA and FQGNSA. V was pared by 4 bases and J by 2 bases, with 12 bases between. The repertoire was sequenced with immunoSEQ multiplex PCR; TCRdb's copy has only in-frame clones and lacks some. In the table there are some 170,000 clones, around nine tenths of which are singletons. The origin of this receptor is a man aged 18 to 29 in good health and CMV-seropositive. Material: PBMCs. The chain employs TRBV7-2 and TRBJ2-1; no reliable D call. CDR3 in amino acids: CASSWVWATYNEQFF. CDR3 nucleotide sequence: TGTGCCAGCAGCTGGGTATGGGCAACCTACAATGAGCAGTTCTTC.